This entry lists 14 T cell receptor beta chains sequenced from one sample in a study of vaccination and CD4 T cells after COVID-19. Cultured CD4+ T cell DNA underwent sequencing with the Oncomine TCR Beta short-read assay. TCRdb re-called the PCR reads through MiXCR, storing one row per CDR3 protein. This sample carries fewer than 10,000 distinct CDR3 sequences, approximately 22% of them seen once, and the ten largest clones take about 20%. Sample treatment: approximately nine-day PBMC culture with coronavirus spike peptide pools or control peptides (ViraFEST assay). Their target antigens are unknown. The sample was cultured CD4+ T cells from blood. All receptors derive from a human donor with COVID-19.

This clonotype was found a few times. The chain has TRBV28 and TRBJ2-7; 10 positions match TRBD2. The CDR3 is made up of 14 amino acids. V trimming: 5 bases; J trimming: 7 bases; junction bases outside the gene matches: 8. The V gene's germline CDR1 is MDHEN and CDR2 SYDVKM. The CDR3, as DNA: TGTGCCAGCAGTGACTCAGCGGGGGGGCGGGAGCAGTACTTC. It is translated as CASSDSAGGREQYF. Full variable domain (missing parts from reference TRBV28 and TRBJ2-7): DVKVTQSSRYLVKRTGEKVFLECVQDMDHENMFWYRQDPGLGLRLIYFSYDVKMKEKGDIPEGYSVSREKKERFSLILESASTNQTSMYLCASSDSAGGREQYFGPGTRLTVT.

This clonotype has just a few counts. The chain carries TRBV23-1 and TRBJ2-7; D not certain. TRBV23-1 is noted as an ORF with a role that remains uncertain. The CDR3 length is 16 residues. V was pared by 3 bases and J by 1 base, with 16 bases between. Here the CDR3 DNA reads TGCGCCAGCAGTCACCTAGACATCTCCCGGTCCTACGAGCAGTACTTC. This sequence encodes CASSHLDISRSYEQYF.

In its sample, this clonotype was seen a few times. The V call is TRBV6-2 or TRBV6-3, the J call TRBJ1-2; TRBD1 agrees at 8 bases. The germline CDR1 and CDR2 sequences are MNHEY and SVGEGT. This CDR3 has 15 amino acids. Trimming took 2 bases from V and 8 from J; bases not matched to a gene: 10. The CDR3 is CASSYPGQGLGGYTF. The CDR3 region has the DNA TGTGCCAGCAGTTACCCCGGACAGGGCTTGGGAGGCTACACCTTC.

This clonotype has only a few counts. The CDR3 region is CASSGDGVSHQPQHF. CDR3 DNA: TGTGCCAGCAGCGGCGACGGAGTTTCACATCAGCCCCAGCATTTT. This sequence joins TRBV7-9 and TRBJ1-5; D remains unclear. The CDR3 spans 15 residues. V was trimmed by 5 bases and J by 5 bases, leaving 16 bases between them. Germline V gives CDR1 SEHNR, CDR2 FQNEAQ (reference sequence). The variable domain in full, with the rest retrieved from reference TRBV7-9 and TRBJ1-5, is DTGVSQNPRHKITKRGQNVTFRCDPISEHNRLYWYRQTLGQGPEFLTYFQNEAQLEKSRLLSDRFSAERPKGSFSTLEIQRTEQGDSAMYLCASSGDGVSHQPQHFGDGTRLSIL.

J is TRBJ2-7 and V is TRBV28, with D tentatively TRBD2 (6 bases). The V gene lost 7 bases and the J gene lost 0 bases, with 16 bases spanning the gap. Per the germline V gene, CDR1 is MDHEN and CDR2 is SYDVKM. This CDR3 spans 15 amino acids. CDR3 loop: CASTLGTPGSYEQYF. Written as DNA, the CDR3 is TGTGCCAGCACCCTAGGGACTCCTGGCTCCTACGAGCAGTACTTC.

The rearrangement uses TRBV20-1 and TRBJ2-3; TRBD2 aligns across 10 bases. Germline values: CDR1 DFQATT, CDR2 SNEGSKA (reference sequence). The CDR3 sequence is 15 residues long. V lost 5 bases, J lost 3 bases, and 8 bases stayed unmatched. The CDR3 is CSAPTRAGGTDTQYF. Here the CDR3 DNA reads TGCAGTGCTCCGACGAGAGCGGGGGGGACAGATACGCAGTATTTT.

This chain connects TRBV20-1 to TRBJ2-5; 10 bases are a match to TRBD2. Germline V gene lookup returns CDR1 DFQATT and CDR2 SNEGSKA (reference sequence). The CDR3 covers 14 residues. V was clipped by 6 bases and J by 5 bases; unmatched bases: 9. Here the CDR3 DNA reads TGCAGTGCCGGATCTAGCGGGGGCCTGGAGACCCAGTACTTC. Encoded protein: CSAGSSGGLETQYF.

This clonotype was seen only a few times. This chain links TRBV20-1 with TRBJ2-7; TRBD2 might be the D (5 bases). Trimming took 0 bases from V and 0 from J, leaving 12 bases between them. The CDR3 runs to 15 residues. Germline V lookup: CDR1 DFQATT, CDR2 SNEGSKA (reference sequence). CDR3 loop: CSAREPAVNSYEQYF. DNA of the CDR3: TGCAGTGCTAGAGAACCAGCGGTAAACTCCTACGAGCAGTACTTC.

This clonotype was seen only a few times. The gene calls are TRBV2 and TRBJ2-5, with D perhaps matching TRBD1 (5 bases). The CDR3 is 15 amino acids. Germline loops: CDR1 SNHLY, CDR2 FYNNEI. Trimming took 0 bases from V and 5 from J, leaving 13 bases between them. CDR3 protein: CASSEARQSVETQYF. CDR3 nucleotides: TGTGCCAGCAGTGAAGCTCGACAGTCGGTGGAGACCCAGTACTTC.

This clonotype was picked up a small number of times. The genes are TRBV27 and TRBJ2-2; tentative D call: TRBD2 (6 bases). Germline CDR1 reads MNHEY; CDR2 reads SMNVEV (reference sequence). The V and J ends lost 4 bases and 6 bases respectively, with 12 bases between them. The CDR3 loop spans 14 amino acids. The CDR3 reads CASSYAGTAGELFF. The CDR3 bases are TGTGCCAGCAGTTACGCGGGGACCGCCGGGGAGCTGTTTTTT.

The J gene is TRBJ1-6, the V gene TRBV6-1; 7 bases are shared with TRBD1. CDR1 is MNHNS, CDR2 SASEGT, per germline. The CDR3 is 15 residues long. Trimming removed 5 bases from V and 9 bases from J; junction bases left unmatched: 10. In DNA form, the CDR3 reads TGTGCCAGCAGTATCCAGGGGGGCTTCGGTTCACCCCTCCACTTT. This gives the protein CASSIQGGFGSPLHF.

This clonotype is judged medium-sized. The rearrangement joins TRBV27 to TRBJ1-2; D not resolved. Trimming cost V 6 bases and J 8 bases, with 13 bases left between them. CDR1 MNHEY and CDR2 SMNVEV come from the germline V gene (reference sequence). CDR3 size: 12 residues. The CDR3 protein is CASSPAWGGYTF. The CDR3 DNA reads as TGTGCCAGCAGCCCCGCCTGGGGAGGCTACACCTTC.

This clonotype showed up just a few times. The genes are TRBV30 and TRBJ2-3, with D hard to call. Trimming took 4 bases from V and 1 from J, leaving 9 bases between them. The length of the CDR3 is 13 residues. CDR1 GTSNPN and CDR2 SVGIG come from the germline V gene (reference sequence). For the CDR3, the DNA is TGTGCCTGGATCCTTCAGGGCACAGATACGCAGTATTTT. Encoded protein: CAWILQGTDTQYF. Drawing the rest from reference TRBV30 and TRBJ2-3, the complete variable domain is SQTIHQWPATLVQPVGSPLSLECTVEGTSNPNLYWYRQAAGRGLQLLFYSVGIGQISSEVPQNLSASRPQDRQFILSSKKLLLSDSGFYLCAWILQGTDTQYFGPGTRLTVL.

This clonotype is judged medium-sized. The V and J genes are TRBV2 and TRBJ2-2, with D possibly TRBD2 on 5 matching bases. Trimming pared 0 bases from V and 5 bases from J, leaving 13 bases between. The CDR3 sequence is 16 residues long. The germline CDR1 and CDR2 sequences are SNHLY and FYNNEI. The CDR3 nucleotides read TGTGCCAGCAGTGAAGCGCGGGTCAGCGTAACCGGGGAGCTGTTTTTT. It encodes CASSEARVSVTGELFF.